This T cell receptor (beta chain) was sequenced during a study of cytomegalovirus exposure and HLA in healthy donors (dated by TCRdb to the late 2010s). About the investigation overall: According to an earlier analysis of 450 to 650 of the donors, roughly 180 million T cells yielded 90 million to 130 million unique TCR beta sequences and about 300 Gb of sequence data. HLA typing included class I and class II loci at four-digit resolution. An earlier analysis of about 600 of the donors used high-throughput TCR beta sequencing to judge whether each TCR beta V gene segment behaved as functional or pseudogenic. Roughly 300 gigabases of sequencing data and 70 million to 95 million unique TCR sequences made up an early release that covered around 640 HLA-typed donors. Donor age, sex, ethnicity and CMV serostatus were compiled alongside the repertoire data. Every repertoire in the discovery cohort had been generated on one and the same sequencing platform. To study patterns of TCR occurrence, a later analysis re-analyzed previously published TCR beta repertoires from under 750 donors and added high-resolution HLA genotyping. Across 398 genotyped donors of the cohort, an average of 235,054 unique TCR beta nucleotide sequences per donor were sequenced, and around 20% of those sequences were non-productive. The genetic ancestry cluster associated with self-reported Caucasian donors included 65% to 90% of the roughly 410 genotyped donors. Along with the approximately 670-subject first cohort, a separate validation cohort of over 90 different subjects was used. Typing coverage differed by locus: A, B, C, DRB1 and DQB1 were typed in about 620-630 donors, DQA1 in 500 to 550, DPA1 in 606, and DPB1 in just under 490. Rather than drawing on any new phenotypic data, the later analysis identified candidate immune exposures from TCR beta sequences and the way those sequences occurred across donors. Because of strong linkage in the cohort, five DR-DQ haplotypes were treated as single units for association and clustering. A later genetic analysis took genome-wide SNP genotypes for about three fifths of the 666 donors and used that subset as a discovery cohort. To predict cytomegalovirus infection status, the study brought together high-throughput TCR immunosequencing, statistical association of individual TCRs with disease status, and machine learning. The study profiled the T cell repertoires of 550 to 700 subjects by immunosequencing and related them to cytomegalovirus serostatus. The study was designed to test whether signatures of past pathogen exposure could be identified by cataloging public T cell receptors.

V gives up 2 bases and J gives up 7 bases, and the segment between their germline ends measures 18 bases. Measured from the cysteine to the phenylalanine, the CDR3 is 16 residues long. Of all the DNA, just the CDR3 is kept, 48 bases in frame from base 1. Per the germline V gene, SGHTA is the CDR1 and FQGNSA is the CDR2. Results the study describes overall, beyond this receptor: Because HLA typing was missing for some donors at each locus, association tests included only the typed subset. Cytomegalovirus status was reported to be diagnosed by the classifier with high specificity and sensitivity in both the original and validation cohorts. Some IMGT-functional V segments, including TRBV6-2 and TRBV6-3, could not be distinguished by the 87-base-pair reads and were therefore excluded. In a later analysis, about 17,000 TCR beta sequences were associated with specific HLA alleles at a false discovery rate of 0.05. Correlated functional status among segregating V segments might be attributable to linkage disequilibrium, but an unknown experimental factor could not be ruled out. A further reported finding was that TCR beta sequences accurately predicted the HLA-A and HLA-B alleles for most subjects in the first cohort. According to a later analysis, most CMV-associated TCR beta chains appeared to be HLA-restricted, and the HLA associations seemed to be driven largely by CMV exposure. A total of around 150 TCR beta chains were listed by the study as associated with cytomegalovirus. Only TCR beta chains were sequenced in this cohort, and the absence of alpha or paired-chain data limited detectable features. Because counts were too low, about 15 rarely observed V segments, including chromosome 9 orphons, were left out of the earlier analysis of approximately 580 of the donors. According to the authors, the approach could potentially be generalized to other disease states and immunological phenotypes. In a later analysis, TCR association rates were found to vary across HLA loci, with the most associated TCRs seen for DRB1 alleles and the fewest for HLA-C alleles. A later analysis reported that several top co-occurrence clusters appeared linked to parvovirus B19, influenza, CMV and Epstein-Barr virus. A later genetic analysis reported fewer N-insertions in productive TCRs among donors in an Asian-associated ancestry cluster than the roughly 620-donor mean. When HLA alleles, especially DR and DQ, strongly co-occurred, attributing TCR associations to individual alleles was difficult. In an earlier analysis of around 500 of the donors, most TCR beta V segments appeared in productive rearrangements about 87% or about 30% of the time, broadly matching IMGT annotations. CMV serostatus was the only immune exposure information available for the cohort. Roughly uniform sequencing depth across donors was assumed in presence/absence analyses, although this assumption may not hold. The sequencing pipeline was judged likely to have produced a cluster of highly shared sequence variants as a technical artifact. A few of the identified cytomegalovirus-associated TCR beta chains were confirmed in vitro to be specific for cytomegalovirus antigens. A later analysis found that HLA-associated TCR beta chains were more clonally expanded and had lower generation probabilities than equally common non-associated chains. Most TCR sequences were seen in very few donors, while some public TCRs were found in many individuals. An association between a missense DCLRE1C variant and V-gene and J-gene trimming of TCR beta chains was found in a later genetic analysis and replicated in an independent cohort.

A word on this clone: Its specific antigen is unknown. Base qualities are not provided; no much larger clone lies one nucleotide away.

The cohort was made up of under 800 healthy bone marrow donors. At the time of sampling, all cohort members were nominally healthy, though unrecorded immune exposures were likely present. The donor tested CMV seropositive and was one of the 289 seropositive cohort members. A peripheral blood sample was provided by each donor, and peripheral blood mononuclear cells were used for TCR beta sequencing. The Qiagen DNeasy Blood Extraction Kit was used to extract genomic DNA from the blood cell samples. Library generation was performed with the immunoSEQ multiplex PCR assay. For the multiplex PCR, a mixture combining 60 forward primers for TCR Vbeta segments and 13 reverse primers for TCR Jbeta segments was used. The CDR3 region of rearranged TCR beta genes was amplified from genomic DNA with a multiplex PCR assay. On the Illumina HiSeq System, the amplified TCR beta libraries were sequenced as 87-base-pair reads. The study's own analysis went as follows. Across the roughly 700 repertoires, a later analysis counted tens of millions of unique TCR beta chains, around 11 million of which were shared by at least two donors. Raw reads were error-corrected and collapsed into unique sequences with a nearest-neighbor algorithm that merged closely related sequences to remove PCR and sequencing errors. Alignment of CDR3 sequences to IMGT reference sequences was used to assign V, D and J gene segments. For a sequence to be retained, a match of at least six nucleotides was required to both a V gene segment and a J gene segment. Rearrangements were classified as productive when the CDR3 lacked stop codons and remained in frame with V and J, and all other rearrangements were classified as non-productive. Following IMGT convention, CDR3 was defined as the stretch from the second conserved V-encoded cysteine up to the conserved J-encoded phenylalanine. Sequences without an unambiguous match to a single V gene segment were excluded from the earlier analysis of about 600 of the donors. An earlier analysis of several hundred of the donors called V segments functional above 56.7% productive rearrangements and segregating when the between-donor standard deviation exceeded 5%. A statistical classification framework was built for diagnosing cytomegalovirus status from the catalog of TCR beta chain sequences. In a later analysis, TCR nucleotide sequences were compared against IMGT/GENE-DB human TR gene sequences so that V and J genes could be assigned. A later analysis assigned CDR3 sequences and most-parsimonious VDJ recombination scenarios with the TCRdist pipeline. In a later analysis, each TCR beta chain was defined by its CDR3 amino acid sequence together with its V-gene family, and reads lacking a unique V-gene family were excluded. A later analysis removed 500 to 600 highly shared, low-generation-probability nucleotide sequences to deal with suspected cross-contamination and a sequencing artifact. For each public chain, a later analysis derived a clonal expansion index from normalized ranks of inferred template counts within each repertoire. Generation probabilities in a later analysis came from a VDJ recombination model fitted to out-of-frame rearrangements, and those results were checked against IGoR. In a later analysis, hypergeometric tests were used to score TCR-TCR, TCR-HLA and TCR-CMV co-occurrence, with a repertoire-size bias correction applied to TCR pairs. A later analysis estimated false discovery rates by permuting HLA or CMV assignments 20 times. A later analysis grouped co-occurring TCRs with DBSCAN, adding TCRdist sequence similarity when clustering within HLA-allele-positive subsets. Co-occurrence clustering excluded repertoires with fewer than 30,000 or more than 120,000 public chains, plus five with anomalous nucleotide sharing. Here the immuneACCESS table is served through TCRdb, limited to in-frame sequences with V and J called. Missing clones are a known gap in these copies; in checked studies unresolved V genes cover under half, and the rest lacks a known reason. V, J and clone size are taken as reported in that table, and D and trimming were inferred from the DNA itself. The sample contains 170,000 or so clones, about 80% of them found a single time. Together, the top ten hold more than 3.5% of the sample.

Sequencing was performed on PBMCs. This receptor was obtained from a woman aged 60-70 years in good health and CMV-seropositive. This sequence uses TRBV7-2 and TRBJ2-1; matching of 6 bases hints at TRBD2 as the D gene. The nucleotide sequence is TGTGCCAGCAGCTTAAACCACGGTACGGGGACTAATGAGCAGTTCTTC. Its product reads: CASSLNHGTGTNEQFF.